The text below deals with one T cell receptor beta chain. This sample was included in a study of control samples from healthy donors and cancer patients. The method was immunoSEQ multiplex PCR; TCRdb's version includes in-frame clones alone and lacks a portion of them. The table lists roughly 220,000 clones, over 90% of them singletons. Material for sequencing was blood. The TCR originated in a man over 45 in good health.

CDR3 in DNA: TGTGCCAGCTCACCGTCACCAGAGGGGGGACTCTATGGCTACACCTTC. Translating gives CASSPSPEGGLYGYTF. V is TRBV18 and J is TRBJ1-2; possibly TRBD1 for D (6 bases). V was cut by 3 bases and J by 4 bases, with 18 bases left in between. The CDR3 is 16 residues long. Germline CDR1 is KGHSH and CDR2 is LQKENI.